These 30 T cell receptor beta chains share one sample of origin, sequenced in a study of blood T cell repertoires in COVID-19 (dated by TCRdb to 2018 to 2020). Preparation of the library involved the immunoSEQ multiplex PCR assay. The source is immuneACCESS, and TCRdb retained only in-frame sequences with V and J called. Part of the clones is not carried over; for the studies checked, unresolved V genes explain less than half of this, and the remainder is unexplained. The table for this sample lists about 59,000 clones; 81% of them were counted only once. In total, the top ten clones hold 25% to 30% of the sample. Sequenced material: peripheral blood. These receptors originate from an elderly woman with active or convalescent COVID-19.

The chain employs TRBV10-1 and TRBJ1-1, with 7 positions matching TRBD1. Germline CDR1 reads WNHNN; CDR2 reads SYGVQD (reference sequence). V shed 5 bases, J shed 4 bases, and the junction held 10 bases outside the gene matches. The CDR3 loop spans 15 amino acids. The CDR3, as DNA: TGCGCCAGCAGTCGGGACAGTGGGCTGGGCACTGAAGCTTTCTTT. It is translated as CASSRDSGLGTEAFF.

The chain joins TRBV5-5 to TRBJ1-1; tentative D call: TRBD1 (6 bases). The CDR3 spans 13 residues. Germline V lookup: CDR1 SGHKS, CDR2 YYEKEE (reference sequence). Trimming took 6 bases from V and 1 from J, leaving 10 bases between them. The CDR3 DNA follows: TGTGCCAGCAAGGGACACACGAACACTGAAGCTTTCTTT. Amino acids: CASKGHTNTEAFF. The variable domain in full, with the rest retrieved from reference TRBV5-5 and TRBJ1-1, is DAGVTQSPTHLIKTRGQQVTLRCSPISGHKSVSWYQQVLGQGPQFIFQYYEKEERGRGNFPDRFSARQFPNYSSELNVNALLLGDSALYLCASKGHTNTEAFFGQGTRLTVV.

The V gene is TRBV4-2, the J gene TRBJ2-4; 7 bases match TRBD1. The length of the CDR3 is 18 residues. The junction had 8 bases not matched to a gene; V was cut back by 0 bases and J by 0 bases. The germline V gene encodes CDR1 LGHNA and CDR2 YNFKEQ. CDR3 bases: TGTGCCAGCAGCCAAGAGAGGGACAGCAGTCTAGCCAAAAACATTCAGTACTTC. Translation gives CASSQERDSSLAKNIQYF.

The CDR3 here is CASSLVTPDTEAFF. CDR3 nucleotides: TGCGCCAGCAGCCTTGTTACCCCGGACACTGAAGCTTTCTTT. The chain recombines TRBV4-1 with TRBJ1-1, with D unresolved. CDR3 length: 14 residues. V gave up 4 bases and J gave up 3 bases, with 12 bases separating them. The germline CDR1 and CDR2 sequences are MGHRA and YSYEKL.

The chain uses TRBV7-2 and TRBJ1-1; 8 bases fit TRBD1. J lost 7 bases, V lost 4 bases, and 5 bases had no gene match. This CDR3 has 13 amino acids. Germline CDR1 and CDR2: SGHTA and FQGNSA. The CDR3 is CASSSDRGNEAFF. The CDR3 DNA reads TGTGCCAGCAGCTCCGACAGGGGAAATGAAGCTTTCTTT.

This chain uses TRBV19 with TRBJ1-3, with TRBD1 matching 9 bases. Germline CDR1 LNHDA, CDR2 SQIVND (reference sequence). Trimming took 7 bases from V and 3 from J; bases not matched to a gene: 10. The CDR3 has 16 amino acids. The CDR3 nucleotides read TGTGCCAGTACCCCCAAGGGACAGGGAGATGGAAACACCATATATTTT. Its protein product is CASTPKGQGDGNTIYF.

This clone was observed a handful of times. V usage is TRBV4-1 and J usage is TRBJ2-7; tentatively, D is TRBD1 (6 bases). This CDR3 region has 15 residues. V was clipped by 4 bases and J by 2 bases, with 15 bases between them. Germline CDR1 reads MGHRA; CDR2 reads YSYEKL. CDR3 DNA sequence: TGCGCCAGCAGCCCGATACAGGGTTCAGCCTACGAGCAGTACTTC. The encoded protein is CASSPIQGSAYEQYF.

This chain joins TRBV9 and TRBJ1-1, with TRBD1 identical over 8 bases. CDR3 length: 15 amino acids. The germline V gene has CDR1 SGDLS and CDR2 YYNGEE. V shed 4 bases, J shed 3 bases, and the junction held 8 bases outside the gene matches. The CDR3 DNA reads TGTGCCAGCAGCCCGCGACAGGGGACGGACACTGAAGCTTTCTTT. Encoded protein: CASSPRQGTDTEAFF.

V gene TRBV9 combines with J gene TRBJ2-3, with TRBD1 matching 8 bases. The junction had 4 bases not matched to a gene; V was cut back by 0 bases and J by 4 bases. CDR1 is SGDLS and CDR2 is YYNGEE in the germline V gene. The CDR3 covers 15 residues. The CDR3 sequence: CASSVEQGGPDTQYF. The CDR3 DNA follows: TGTGCCAGCAGCGTAGAACAGGGGGGACCAGATACGCAGTATTTT.

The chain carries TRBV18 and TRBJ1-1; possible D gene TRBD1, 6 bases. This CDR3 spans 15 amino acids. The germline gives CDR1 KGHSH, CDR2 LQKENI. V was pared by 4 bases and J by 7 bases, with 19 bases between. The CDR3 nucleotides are TGTGCCAGCTCACAAGGACAGACAGCTACTCGTGAAGCTTTCTTT. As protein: CASSQGQTATREAFF.

CDR3 DNA: TGCAGTGCCTTCGGCGGTTCACCCCTCCACTTT. Amino acid sequence: CSAFGGSPLHF. The chain has TRBV20-1 and TRBJ1-6, with D hard to call. Germline V gene lookup returns CDR1 DFQATT and CDR2 SNEGSKA (reference sequence). Trimming left V 6 bases short and J 9 bases short, with 9 bases between. This CDR3 has 11 amino acids.

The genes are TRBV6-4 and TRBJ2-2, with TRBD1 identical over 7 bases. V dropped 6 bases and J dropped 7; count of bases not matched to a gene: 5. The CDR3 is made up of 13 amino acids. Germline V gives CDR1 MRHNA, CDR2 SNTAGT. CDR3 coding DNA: TGTGCCAGCAGGGGGACAGAGGGCGGGGAGCTGTTTTTT. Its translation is CASRGTEGGELFF.

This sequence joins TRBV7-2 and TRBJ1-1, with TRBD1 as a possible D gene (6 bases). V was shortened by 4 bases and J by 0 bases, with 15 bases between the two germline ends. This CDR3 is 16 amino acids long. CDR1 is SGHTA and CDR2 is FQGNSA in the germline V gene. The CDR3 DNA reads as TGTGCCAGCAGCTCCGGGACAACCTCGTTGAACACTGAAGCTTTCTTT. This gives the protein CASSSGTTSLNTEAFF. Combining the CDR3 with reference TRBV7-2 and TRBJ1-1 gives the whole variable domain GAGVSQSPSNKVTEKGKDVELRCDPISGHTALYWYRQSLGQGLEFLIYFQGNSAPDKSGLPSDRFSAERTGGSVSTLTIQRTQQEDSAVYLCASSSGTTSLNTEAFFGQGTRLTVV.

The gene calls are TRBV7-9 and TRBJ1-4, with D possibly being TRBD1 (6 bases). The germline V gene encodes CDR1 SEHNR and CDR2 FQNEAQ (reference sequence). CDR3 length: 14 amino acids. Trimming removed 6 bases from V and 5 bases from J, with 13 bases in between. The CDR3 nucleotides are TGTGCCAGCAGAAACGGGGGGGCGAATGAAAAACTGTTTTTT. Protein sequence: CASRNGGANEKLFF. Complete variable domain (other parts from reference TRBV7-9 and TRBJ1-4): DTGVSQNPRHKITKRGQNVTFRCDPISEHNRLYWYRQTLGQGPEFLTYFQNEAQLEKSRLLSDRFSAERPKGSFSTLEIQRTEQGDSAMYLCASRNGGANEKLFFGSGTQLSVL.

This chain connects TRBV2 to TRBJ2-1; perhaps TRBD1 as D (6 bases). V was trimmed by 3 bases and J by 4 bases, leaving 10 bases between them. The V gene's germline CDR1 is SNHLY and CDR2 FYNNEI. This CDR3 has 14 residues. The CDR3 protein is CASSDQGLYNEQFF. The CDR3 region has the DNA TGTGCCAGCAGTGATCAGGGGCTTTACAATGAGCAGTTCTTC.

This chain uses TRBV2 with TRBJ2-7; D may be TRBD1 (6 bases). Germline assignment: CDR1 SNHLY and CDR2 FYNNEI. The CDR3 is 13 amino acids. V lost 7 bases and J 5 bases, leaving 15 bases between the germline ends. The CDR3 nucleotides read TGTGCCAGCACTGCAGGGGTGTTGAACGAGCAGTACTTC. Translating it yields CASTAGVLNEQYF.

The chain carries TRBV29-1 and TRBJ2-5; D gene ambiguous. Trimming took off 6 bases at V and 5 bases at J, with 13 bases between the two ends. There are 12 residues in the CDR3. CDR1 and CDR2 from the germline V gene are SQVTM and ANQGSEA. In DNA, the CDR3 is TGCAGCGTGCGCCTCGTCGGGGAGACCCAGTACTTC. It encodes CSVRLVGETQYF.

CDR3 DNA: TGTGCCAGTAGTATTGGAGACAGGGCGAATTCACCCCTCCACTTT. This encodes CASSIGDRANSPLHF. The rearrangement uses TRBV19 and TRBJ1-6; TRBD1 matches 7 bases. This CDR3 has 15 amino acids. The germline V gene has CDR1 LNHDA and CDR2 SQIVND (reference sequence). Trimming cost V 3 bases and J 7 bases; bases outside gene matches: 6.

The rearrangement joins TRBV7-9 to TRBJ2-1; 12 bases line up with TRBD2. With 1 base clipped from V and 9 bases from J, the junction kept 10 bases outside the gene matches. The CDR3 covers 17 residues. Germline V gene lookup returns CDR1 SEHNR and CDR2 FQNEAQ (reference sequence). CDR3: CASSLDAASGGAFEQFF. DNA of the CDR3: TGTGCCAGCAGCTTAGATGCGGCTAGCGGGGGGGCTTTTGAGCAGTTCTTC.

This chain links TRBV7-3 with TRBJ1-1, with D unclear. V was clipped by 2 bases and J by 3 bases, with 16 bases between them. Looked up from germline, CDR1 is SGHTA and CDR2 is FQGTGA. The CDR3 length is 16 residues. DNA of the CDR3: TGTGCCAGCAGCTTACTAGGGCGGGGTCTTCACACTGAAGCTTTCTTT. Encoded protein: CASSLLGRGLHTEAFF.

The CDR3 sequence: CASSQARTSTDTQYF. CDR3 DNA: TGTGCCAGCAGCCAAGCTAGAACTAGCACAGATACGCAGTATTTT. This chain connects TRBV3-1 (or the pseudogene TRBV3-2) to TRBJ2-3, with D unclear. Germline V lookup: CDR1 LGHDT, CDR2 YNNKEL (reference sequence). The length of the CDR3 is 15 residues. V was pared by 1 base and J by 0 bases, with 8 bases between.

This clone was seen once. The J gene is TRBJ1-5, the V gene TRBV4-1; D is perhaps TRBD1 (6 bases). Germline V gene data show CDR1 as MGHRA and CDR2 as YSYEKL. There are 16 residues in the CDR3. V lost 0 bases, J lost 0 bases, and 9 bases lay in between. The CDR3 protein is CASSQDGQYSNQPQHF. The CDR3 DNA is TGCGCCAGCAGCCAAGATGGACAGTATAGCAATCAGCCCCAGCATTTT.

CDR3: CASSQGFPSGGVTDTQYF. The DNA for the CDR3 is TGCGCCAGCAGCCAAGGTTTCCCCAGCGGGGGGGTCACAGATACGCAGTATTTT. V gene TRBV4-1 combines with J gene TRBJ2-3, with 10 bases lining up with TRBD2. This CDR3 region has 18 residues. V lost 1 base to trimming and J lost 2 bases; unmatched junction nucleotides: 9. In germline, CDR1 is MGHRA, CDR2 YSYEKL.

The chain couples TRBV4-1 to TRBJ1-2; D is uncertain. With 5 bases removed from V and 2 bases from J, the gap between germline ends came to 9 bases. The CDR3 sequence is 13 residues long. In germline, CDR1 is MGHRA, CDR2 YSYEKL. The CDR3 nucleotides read TGCGCCAGCAGCTCCGACGGGAACTATGGCTACACCTTC. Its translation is CASSSDGNYGYTF.

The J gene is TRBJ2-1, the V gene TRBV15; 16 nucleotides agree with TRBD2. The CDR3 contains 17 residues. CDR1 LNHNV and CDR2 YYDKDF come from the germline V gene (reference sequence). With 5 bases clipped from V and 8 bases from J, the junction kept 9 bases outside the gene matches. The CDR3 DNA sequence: TGTGCCACCAGCGCCCCGGGACTAGCGGGGGGGGCCGATGAGCAGTTCTTC. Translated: CATSAPGLAGGADEQFF.

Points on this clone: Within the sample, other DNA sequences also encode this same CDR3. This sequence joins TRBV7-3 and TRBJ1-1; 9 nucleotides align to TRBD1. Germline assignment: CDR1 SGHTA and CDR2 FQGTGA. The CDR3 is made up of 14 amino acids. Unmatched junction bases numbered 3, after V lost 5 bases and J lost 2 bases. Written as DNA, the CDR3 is TGTGCCAGCAGCGGGGGACAGGGTAACACTGAAGCTTTCTTT. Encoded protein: CASSGGQGNTEAFF.

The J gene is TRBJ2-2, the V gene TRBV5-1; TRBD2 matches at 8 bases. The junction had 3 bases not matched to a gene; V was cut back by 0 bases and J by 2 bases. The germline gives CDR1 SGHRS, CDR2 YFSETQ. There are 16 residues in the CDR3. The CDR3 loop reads CASSLAAGGNTGELFF. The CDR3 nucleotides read TGCGCCAGCAGCTTGGCGGCGGGGGGTAACACCGGGGAGCTGTTTTTT.

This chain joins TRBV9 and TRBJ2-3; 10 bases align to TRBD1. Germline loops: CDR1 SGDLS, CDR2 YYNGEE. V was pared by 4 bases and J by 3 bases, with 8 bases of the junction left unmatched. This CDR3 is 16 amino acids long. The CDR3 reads CASSPGTGDLTDTQYF. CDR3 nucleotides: TGTGCCAGCAGCCCCGGGACAGGGGATTTGACAGATACGCAGTATTTT.

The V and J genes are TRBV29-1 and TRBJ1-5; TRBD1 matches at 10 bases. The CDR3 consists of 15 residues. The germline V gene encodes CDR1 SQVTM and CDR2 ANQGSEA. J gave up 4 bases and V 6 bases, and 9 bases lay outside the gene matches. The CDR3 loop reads CSVVDRGPGNQPQHF. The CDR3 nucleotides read TGCAGCGTAGTTGACAGGGGGCCGGGGAATCAGCCCCAGCATTTT.

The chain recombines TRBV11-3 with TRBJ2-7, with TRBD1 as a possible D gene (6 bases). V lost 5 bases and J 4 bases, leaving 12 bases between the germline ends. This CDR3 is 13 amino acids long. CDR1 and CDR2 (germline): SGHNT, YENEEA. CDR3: CASSVQGKYEQYF. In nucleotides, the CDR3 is TGTGCCAGCAGCGTACAGGGCAAGTACGAGCAGTACTTC.